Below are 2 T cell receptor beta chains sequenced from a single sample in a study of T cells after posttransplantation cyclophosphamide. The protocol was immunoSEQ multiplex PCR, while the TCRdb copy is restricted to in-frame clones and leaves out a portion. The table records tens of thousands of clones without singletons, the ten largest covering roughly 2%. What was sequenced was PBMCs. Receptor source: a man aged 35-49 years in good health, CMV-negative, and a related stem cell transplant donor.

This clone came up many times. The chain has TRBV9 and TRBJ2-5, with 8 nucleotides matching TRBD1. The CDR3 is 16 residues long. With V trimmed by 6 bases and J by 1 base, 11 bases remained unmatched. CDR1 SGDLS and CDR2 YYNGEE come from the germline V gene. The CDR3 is CASTPTGQGPQETQYF. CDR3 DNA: TGTGCCAGCACCCCTACCGGACAGGGCCCCCAAGAGACCCAGTACTTC.

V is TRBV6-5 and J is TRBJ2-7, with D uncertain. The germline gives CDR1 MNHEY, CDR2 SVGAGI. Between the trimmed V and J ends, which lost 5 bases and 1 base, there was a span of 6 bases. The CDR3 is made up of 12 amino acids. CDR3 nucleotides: TGTGCCAGCAGTGAGCGTTCCTACGAGCAGTACTTC. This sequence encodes CASSERSYEQYF.